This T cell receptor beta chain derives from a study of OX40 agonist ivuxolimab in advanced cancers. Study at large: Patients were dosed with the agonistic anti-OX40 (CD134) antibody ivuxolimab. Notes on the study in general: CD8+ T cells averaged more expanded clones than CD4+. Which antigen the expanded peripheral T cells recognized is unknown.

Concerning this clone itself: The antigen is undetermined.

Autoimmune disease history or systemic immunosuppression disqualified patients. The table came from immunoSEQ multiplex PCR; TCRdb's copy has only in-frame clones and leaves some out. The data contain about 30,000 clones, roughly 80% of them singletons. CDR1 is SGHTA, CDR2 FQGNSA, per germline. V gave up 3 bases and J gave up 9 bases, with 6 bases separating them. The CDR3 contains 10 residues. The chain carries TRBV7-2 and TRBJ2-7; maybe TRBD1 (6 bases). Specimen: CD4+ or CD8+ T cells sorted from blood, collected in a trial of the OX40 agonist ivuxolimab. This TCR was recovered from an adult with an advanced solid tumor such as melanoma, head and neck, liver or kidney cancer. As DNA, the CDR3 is TGTGCCAGCAGCTTGGACAGGCAGTACTTC. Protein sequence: CASSLDRQYF.